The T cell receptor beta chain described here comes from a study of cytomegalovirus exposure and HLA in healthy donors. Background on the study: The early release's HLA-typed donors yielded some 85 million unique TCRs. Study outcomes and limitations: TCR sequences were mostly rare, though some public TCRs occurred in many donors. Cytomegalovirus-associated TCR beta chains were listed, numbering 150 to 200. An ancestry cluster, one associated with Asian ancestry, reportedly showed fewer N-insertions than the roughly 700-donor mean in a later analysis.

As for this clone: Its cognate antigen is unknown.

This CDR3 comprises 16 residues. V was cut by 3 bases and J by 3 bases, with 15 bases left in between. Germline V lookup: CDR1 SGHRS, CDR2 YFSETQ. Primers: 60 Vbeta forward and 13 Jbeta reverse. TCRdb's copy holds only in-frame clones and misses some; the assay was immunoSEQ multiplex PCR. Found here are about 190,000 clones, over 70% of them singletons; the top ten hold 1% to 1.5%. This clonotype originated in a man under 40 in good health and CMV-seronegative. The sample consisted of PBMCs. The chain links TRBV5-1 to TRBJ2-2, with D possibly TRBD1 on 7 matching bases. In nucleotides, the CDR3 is TGCGCCAGCAGCTGGAGGGGGCCGATGGACACCGGGGAGCTGTTTTTT. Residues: CASSWRGPMDTGELFF.